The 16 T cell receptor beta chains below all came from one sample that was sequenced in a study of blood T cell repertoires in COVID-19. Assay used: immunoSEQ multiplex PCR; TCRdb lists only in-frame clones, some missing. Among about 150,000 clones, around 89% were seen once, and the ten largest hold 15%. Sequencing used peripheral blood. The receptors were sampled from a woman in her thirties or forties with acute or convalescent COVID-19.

The CDR3 reads CASVGVGQGLSYNEQFF. The DNA for the CDR3 is TGTGCCAGTGTCGGTGTTGGGCAGGGCTTGTCCTACAATGAGCAGTTCTTC. The rearrangement links TRBV19 to TRBJ2-1; D is possibly TRBD1 (5 bases). V lost 8 bases to trimming and J lost 1 base, with 21 bases between them. Germline CDR1 and CDR2: LNHDA and SQIVND (reference sequence). The CDR3 length is 17 residues.

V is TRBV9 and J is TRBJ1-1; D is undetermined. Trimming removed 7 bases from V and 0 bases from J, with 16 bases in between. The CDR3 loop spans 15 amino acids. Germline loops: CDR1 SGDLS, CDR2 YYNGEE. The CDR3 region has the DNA TGTGCCAGCTCGGCGGAGGATATATTGAACACTGAAGCTTTCTTT. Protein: CASSAEDILNTEAFF.

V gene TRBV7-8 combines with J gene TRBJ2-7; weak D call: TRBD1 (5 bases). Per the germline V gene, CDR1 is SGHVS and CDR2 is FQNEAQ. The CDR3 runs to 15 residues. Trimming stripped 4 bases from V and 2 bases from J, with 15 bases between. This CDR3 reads CASSSRGSRTYEQYF. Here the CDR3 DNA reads TGTGCCAGCAGCTCTAGGGGAAGTAGAACCTACGAGCAGTACTTC.

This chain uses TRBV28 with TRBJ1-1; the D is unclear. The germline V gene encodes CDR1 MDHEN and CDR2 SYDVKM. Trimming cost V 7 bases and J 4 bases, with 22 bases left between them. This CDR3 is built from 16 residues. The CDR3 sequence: CASKSSPYREVTEAFF. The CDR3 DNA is TGTGCCAGCAAGAGTTCCCCGTACCGGGAGGTCACTGAAGCTTTCTTT.

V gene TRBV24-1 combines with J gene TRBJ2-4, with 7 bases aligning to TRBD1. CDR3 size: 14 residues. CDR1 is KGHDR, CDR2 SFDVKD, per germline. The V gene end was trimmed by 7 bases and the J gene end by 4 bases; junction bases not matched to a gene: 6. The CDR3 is CATRGQADKNIQYF. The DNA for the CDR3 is TGTGCCACCAGAGGACAGGCCGATAAAAACATTCAGTACTTC.

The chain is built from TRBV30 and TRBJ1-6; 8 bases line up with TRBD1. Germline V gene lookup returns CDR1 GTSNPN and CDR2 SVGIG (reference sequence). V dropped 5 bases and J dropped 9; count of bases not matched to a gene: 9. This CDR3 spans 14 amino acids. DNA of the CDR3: TGTGCCTGGGGTCGGGACAGGAGGGGTTCACCCCTCCACTTT. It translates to CAWGRDRRGSPLHF.

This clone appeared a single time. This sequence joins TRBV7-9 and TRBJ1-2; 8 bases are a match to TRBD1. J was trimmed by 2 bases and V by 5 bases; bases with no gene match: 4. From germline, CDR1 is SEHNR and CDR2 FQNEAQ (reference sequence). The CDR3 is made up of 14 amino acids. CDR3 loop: CASSPWTGNYGYTF. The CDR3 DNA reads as TGTGCCAGCAGCCCCTGGACAGGGAACTATGGCTACACCTTC. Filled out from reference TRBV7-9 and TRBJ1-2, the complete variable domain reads DTGVSQNPRHKITKRGQNVTFRCDPISEHNRLYWYRQTLGQGPEFLTYFQNEAQLEKSRLLSDRFSAERPKGSFSTLEIQRTEQGDSAMYLCASSPWTGNYGYTFGSGTRLTVV.

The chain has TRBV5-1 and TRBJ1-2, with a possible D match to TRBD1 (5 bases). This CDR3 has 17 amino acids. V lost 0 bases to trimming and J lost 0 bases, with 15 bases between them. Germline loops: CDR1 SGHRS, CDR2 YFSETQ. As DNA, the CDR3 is TGCGCCAGCAGCTTGGAAGGCAGGGCAGCACCTAACTATGGCTACACCTTC. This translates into CASSLEGRAAPNYGYTF.

CDR3 bases: TGTGCCAGCAGTTCTAGCGGGAGCTCCTTCTACAATGAGCAGTTCTTC. Amino acid sequence: CASSSSGSSFYNEQFF. The chain combines TRBV7-8 with TRBJ2-1, with 10 bases identical to TRBD2. With V trimmed by 6 bases and J by 3 bases, 8 bases remained unmatched. CDR3 length: 16 residues. Germline V gene lookup returns CDR1 SGHVS and CDR2 FQNEAQ.

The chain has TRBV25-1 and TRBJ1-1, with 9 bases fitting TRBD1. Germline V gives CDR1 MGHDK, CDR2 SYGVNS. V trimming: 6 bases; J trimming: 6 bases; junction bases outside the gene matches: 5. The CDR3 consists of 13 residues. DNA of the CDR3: TGTGCCAGCAGGGGGACAGGGATCGCTGAAGCTTTCTTT. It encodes CASRGTGIAEAFF.

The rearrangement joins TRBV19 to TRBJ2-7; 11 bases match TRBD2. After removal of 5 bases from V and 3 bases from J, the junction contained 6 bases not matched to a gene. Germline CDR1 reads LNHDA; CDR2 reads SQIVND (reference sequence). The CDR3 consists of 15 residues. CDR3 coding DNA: TGTGCCAGTAGTCCTCTACTAGCGGGGGTCTACGAGCAGTACTTC. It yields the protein CASSPLLAGVYEQYF.

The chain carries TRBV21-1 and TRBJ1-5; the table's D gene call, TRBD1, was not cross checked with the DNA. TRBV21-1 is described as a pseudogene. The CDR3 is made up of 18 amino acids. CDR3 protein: CASSKRHILGQSNQPQHF. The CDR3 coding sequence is TGTGCCAGCAGCAAACGCCATATCCTGGGACAGAGCAATCAGCCCCAGCATTTT.

CDR3 DNA sequence: TGTGCCAGCAGTTCAACGGGGGGGGCGGGCACAGATACGCAGTATTTT. Encoded protein: CASSSTGGAGTDTQYF. The rearrangement links TRBV27 to TRBJ2-3; 8 bases align to TRBD2. V shed 4 bases, J shed 1 base, and the junction held 7 bases outside the gene matches. The length of the CDR3 is 16 residues. Germline values: CDR1 MNHEY, CDR2 SMNVEV (reference sequence).

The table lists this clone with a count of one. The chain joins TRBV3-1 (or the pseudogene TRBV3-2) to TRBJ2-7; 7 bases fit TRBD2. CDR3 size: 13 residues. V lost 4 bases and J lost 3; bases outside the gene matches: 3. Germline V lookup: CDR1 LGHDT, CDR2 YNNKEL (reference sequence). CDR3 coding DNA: TGTGCCAGCAGCCCGGGACTAAACTACGAGCAGTACTTC. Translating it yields CASSPGLNYEQYF.

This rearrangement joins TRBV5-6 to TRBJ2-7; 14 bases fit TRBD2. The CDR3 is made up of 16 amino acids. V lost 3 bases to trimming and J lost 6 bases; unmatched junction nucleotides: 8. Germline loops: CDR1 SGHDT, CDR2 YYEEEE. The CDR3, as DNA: TGTGCCAGCAGCTGGGCCGGGACTAGCGGGAGAGGCGAGCAGTACTTC. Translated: CASSWAGTSGRGEQYF.

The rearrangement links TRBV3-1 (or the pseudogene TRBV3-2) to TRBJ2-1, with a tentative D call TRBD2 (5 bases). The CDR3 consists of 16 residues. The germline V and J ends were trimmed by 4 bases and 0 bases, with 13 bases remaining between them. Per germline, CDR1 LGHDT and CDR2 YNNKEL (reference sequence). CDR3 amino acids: CASSPRDRSSYNEQFF. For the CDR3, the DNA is TGTGCCAGCAGCCCCCGGGATCGTAGCTCCTACAATGAGCAGTTCTTC.